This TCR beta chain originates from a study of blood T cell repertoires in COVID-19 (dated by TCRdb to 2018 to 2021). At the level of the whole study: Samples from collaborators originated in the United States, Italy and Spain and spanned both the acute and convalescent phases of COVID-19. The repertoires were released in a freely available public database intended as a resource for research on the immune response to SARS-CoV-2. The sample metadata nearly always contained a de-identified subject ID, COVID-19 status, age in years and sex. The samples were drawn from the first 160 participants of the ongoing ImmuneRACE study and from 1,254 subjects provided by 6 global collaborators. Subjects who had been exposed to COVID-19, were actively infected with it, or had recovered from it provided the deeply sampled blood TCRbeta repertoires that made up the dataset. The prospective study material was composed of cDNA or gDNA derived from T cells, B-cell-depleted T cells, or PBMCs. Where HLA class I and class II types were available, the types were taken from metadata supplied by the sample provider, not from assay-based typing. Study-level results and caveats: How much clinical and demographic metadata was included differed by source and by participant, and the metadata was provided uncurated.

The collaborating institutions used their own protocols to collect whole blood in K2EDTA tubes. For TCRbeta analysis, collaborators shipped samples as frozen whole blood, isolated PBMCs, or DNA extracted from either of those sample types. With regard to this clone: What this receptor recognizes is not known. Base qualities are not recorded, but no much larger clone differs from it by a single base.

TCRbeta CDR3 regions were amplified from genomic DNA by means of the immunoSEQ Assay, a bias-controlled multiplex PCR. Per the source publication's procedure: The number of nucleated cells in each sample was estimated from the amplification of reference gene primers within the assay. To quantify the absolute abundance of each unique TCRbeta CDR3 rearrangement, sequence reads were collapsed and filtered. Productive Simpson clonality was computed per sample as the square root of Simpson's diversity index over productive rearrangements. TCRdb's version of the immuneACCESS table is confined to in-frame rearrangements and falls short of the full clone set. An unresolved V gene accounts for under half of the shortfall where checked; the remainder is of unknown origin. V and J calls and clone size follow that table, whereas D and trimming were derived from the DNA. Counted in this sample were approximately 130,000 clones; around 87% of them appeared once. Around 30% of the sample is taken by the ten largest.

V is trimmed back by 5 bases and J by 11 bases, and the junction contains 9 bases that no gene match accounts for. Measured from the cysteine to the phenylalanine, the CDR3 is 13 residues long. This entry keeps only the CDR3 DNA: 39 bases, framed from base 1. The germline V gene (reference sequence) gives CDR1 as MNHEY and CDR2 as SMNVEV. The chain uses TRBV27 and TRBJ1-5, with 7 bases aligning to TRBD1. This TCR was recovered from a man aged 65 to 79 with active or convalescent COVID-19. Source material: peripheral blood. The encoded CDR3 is CASSLIQGKAQHF. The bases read TGTGCCAGCAGTCTCATACAGGGGAAGGCCCAGCATTTT.